Each of the 24 T cell receptor beta chains below was sequenced from the same sample in a study of PD-L1 blockade in urothelial cancer. Time point meaning: peripheral blood 6 weeks after treatment start. Only in-frame clones appear in the TCRdb table, and some are missing; sequencing was by immunoSEQ multiplex PCR. The profile shows about 120,000 clones, around 90% of them singletons. The material was PBMCs, obtained around atezolizumab (anti-PD-L1) treatment. The source of these receptors is a man aged 55 to 69 with urothelial cancer.

The chain links TRBV11-3 to TRBJ2-2; 8 bases are shared with TRBD2. In germline, CDR1 is SGHNT, CDR2 YENEEA. J lost 4 bases, V lost 1 base, and 5 bases had no gene match. The CDR3 covers 16 residues. CDR3 protein: CASSLAGTSTTGELFF. The CDR3 DNA reads as TGTGCCAGCAGCTTAGCCGGGACTAGTACCACCGGGGAGCTGTTTTTT.

The chain is built from TRBV9 and TRBJ2-1, with 9 bases aligning to TRBD2. The CDR3 sequence is 15 residues long. Per the germline V gene, CDR1 is SGDLS and CDR2 is YYNGEE. V lost 0 bases, J lost 6 bases, and 4 bases stayed unmatched. The CDR3 DNA reads TGTGCCAGCAGCGTAGGACTAGCGGAAAGCAATGAGCAGTTCTTC. Amino acid sequence: CASSVGLAESNEQFF.

V usage is TRBV5-1 and J usage is TRBJ2-7, with a weak D call TRBD2 (6 bases). This CDR3 is 14 amino acids long. The V gene's germline CDR1 is SGHRS and CDR2 YFSETQ. V was shortened by 0 bases and J by 2 bases, with 9 bases between the two germline ends. CDR3 in amino acids: CASSLAVAAYEQYF. The CDR3 bases are TGCGCCAGCAGCTTGGCGGTAGCGGCCTACGAGCAGTACTTC.

The V gene is TRBV11-3, the J gene TRBJ2-1; 8 nucleotides line up with TRBD2. The CDR3 runs to 18 residues. V was pared by 6 bases and J by 6 bases, with 19 bases of the junction left unmatched. CDR1 SGHNT and CDR2 YENEEA come from the germline V gene. The CDR3 loop reads CASRPLSGSRLGVNEQFF. CDR3 nucleotides: TGTGCCAGCAGACCACTAAGCGGGAGTCGGCTCGGCGTCAATGAGCAGTTCTTC.

The chain links TRBV7-2 to TRBJ2-3, with 12 nucleotides matching TRBD2. The length of the CDR3 is 18 residues. The germline gives CDR1 SGHTA, CDR2 FQGNSA. V was pared by 4 bases and J by 1 base, with 9 bases of the junction left unmatched. This CDR3 is CASSYGTSGLTGTDTQYF. CDR3 nucleotides: TGTGCCAGCAGCTACGGGACTAGCGGGCTAACAGGCACAGATACGCAGTATTTT.

This chain connects TRBV5-1 to TRBJ2-1, with TRBD2 as a possible D gene (5 bases). Trimming took 0 bases from V and 7 from J, leaving 11 bases between them. The CDR3 runs 14 residues. Germline loops: CDR1 SGHRS, CDR2 YFSETQ. This CDR3 is CASSLAQEENEQFF. CDR3 nucleotides: TGCGCCAGCAGCTTGGCTCAGGAGGAGAATGAGCAGTTCTTC. The variable domain in full, with the rest retrieved from reference TRBV5-1 and TRBJ2-1, is KAGVTQTPRYLIKTRGQQVTLSCSPISGHRSVSWYQQTPGQGLQFLFEYFSETQRNKGNFPGRFSGRQFSNSRSEMNVSTLELGDSALYLCASSLAQEENEQFFGPGTRLTVL.

The chain joins TRBV7-2 to TRBJ2-7, with 9 nucleotides matching TRBD1. The CDR3 sequence is 15 residues long. The germline gives CDR1 SGHTA, CDR2 FQGNSA. Trimming removed 0 bases from V and 6 bases from J; junction bases left unmatched: 6. The CDR3 loop is CASSLAPGQGREQYF. CDR3 nucleotide sequence: TGTGCCAGCAGCTTAGCGCCCGGACAGGGGCGCGAGCAGTACTTC.

The chain couples TRBV7-2 to TRBJ2-1; weak D call: TRBD2 (6 bases). The CDR3 is 15 residues long. Germline CDR1 reads SGHTA; CDR2 reads FQGNSA. Trimming pared 3 bases from V and 0 bases from J, leaving 9 bases between. Here the CDR3 reads CASSFSGNSYNEQFF. Here the CDR3 DNA reads TGTGCCAGCAGCTTTAGCGGTAACTCCTACAATGAGCAGTTCTTC.

The rearrangement joins TRBV28 to TRBJ1-4; TRBD1 aligns across 7 bases. Germline V gene lookup returns CDR1 MDHEN and CDR2 SYDVKM. This CDR3 is built from 16 residues. The ends lost 6 bases at V and 3 bases at J; junction bases unmatched: 10. CDR3: CASRPTGKGPNEKLFF. CDR3 coding DNA: TGTGCCAGCAGACCGACAGGGAAGGGACCTAATGAAAAACTGTTTTTT.

This chain connects TRBV28 to TRBJ2-5; D unclear. The length of the CDR3 is 10 residues. The germline V and J ends were trimmed by 5 bases and 9 bases, with 7 bases remaining between them. The germline gives CDR1 MDHEN, CDR2 SYDVKM. CDR3: CASSSDPQYF. Written as DNA, the CDR3 is TGTGCCAGCAGTAGCGATCCCCAGTACTTC.

The chain has TRBV11-2 and TRBJ1-1, with TRBD1 matching 8 bases. The V gene's germline CDR1 is SGHAT and CDR2 FQNNGV. The length of the CDR3 is 16 residues. J gave up 0 bases and V 5 bases, and 8 bases lay outside the gene matches. The CDR3 sequence is CASSVTGGVMNTEAFF. The CDR3 region has the DNA TGTGCCAGCAGCGTCACAGGGGGTGTCATGAACACTGAAGCTTTCTTT.

The chain uses TRBV28 and TRBJ2-7; the match to TRBD2 covers 7 bases. V shed 4 bases and J 3 bases; nucleotides not matched to a gene: 9. CDR3 length: 15 residues. Germline CDR1 MDHEN, CDR2 SYDVKM. CDR3 DNA: TGTGCCAGCAGTTCCATGACCAGCGGGATCTACGAGCAGTACTTC. Its protein product is CASSSMTSGIYEQYF.

The chain couples TRBV6-5 to TRBJ2-5; TRBD1 matches at 8 bases. The CDR3 extends over 15 amino acids. Germline V CDR1 and CDR2: MNHEY, SVGAGI. V shed 7 bases, J shed 5 bases, and the junction held 12 bases outside the gene matches. For the CDR3, the DNA is TGTGCCAGCATCGATGAGACAGGGGAGGAGGAGACCCAGTACTTC. It translates to CASIDETGEEETQYF.

The chain joins TRBV29-1 to TRBJ2-3, with D perhaps TRBD1 (5 bases). V was cut by 2 bases and J by 7 bases, with 10 bases left in between. Germline CDR1 reads SQVTM; CDR2 reads ANQGSEA. There are 12 residues in the CDR3. The chain's CDR3 is CSVEQGANTQYF. CDR3 nucleotide sequence: TGCAGCGTTGAACAGGGTGCGAATACGCAGTATTTT.

This chain connects TRBV7-2 to TRBJ1-3; 7 nucleotides match TRBD1. CDR1 and CDR2 (germline): SGHTA, FQGNSA. This CDR3 is built from 15 residues. The V segment lost 4 bases and the J segment 3 bases; nucleotides outside the gene matches: 6. The CDR3 DNA follows: TGTGCCAGCAGCTCGGGACAGATCTTTGGAAACACCATATATTTT. Its translation is CASSSGQIFGNTIYF.

The chain uses TRBV7-9 and TRBJ2-5; D may be TRBD1 (6 bases). The V end lost 5 bases, the J end lost 5 bases, and 24 bases lay between the germline ends. Germline lookup yields CDR1 SEHNR and CDR2 FQNEAQ (reference sequence). This CDR3 is 17 amino acids long. This CDR3 reads CASSRRTLTGIAETQYF. In DNA, the CDR3 is TGTGCCAGCAGCCGACGGACACTAACAGGGATCGCGGAGACCCAGTACTTC.

The chain has TRBV13 and TRBJ2-3; 10 bases are a match to TRBD2. The J segment lost 9 bases and the V segment lost 1 base, leaving 13 bases of the junction unmatched. This CDR3 has 17 residues. The V gene's germline CDR1 is PRHDT and CDR2 FYEKMQ (reference sequence). CDR3 region: CASSLEIAGGTSETQYF. Written as DNA, the CDR3 is TGTGCCAGCAGCTTAGAAATAGCGGGGGGCACCTCCGAGACGCAGTATTTT.

V is TRBV19 and J is TRBJ2-7, with TRBD1 identical over 10 bases. Germline V CDR1 and CDR2: LNHDA, SQIVND (reference sequence). This CDR3 comprises 15 residues. V lost 6 bases, J lost 3 bases, and 8 bases stayed unmatched. The CDR3 sequence is CASSSTGTGVYEQYF. CDR3 coding DNA: TGTGCCAGTAGCAGCACCGGGACAGGGGTCTACGAGCAGTACTTC.

This clone has only one observation. This chain links TRBV7-9 with TRBJ1-1; 9 bases are a match to TRBD1. V lost 4 bases and J lost 5; bases outside the gene matches: 11. This CDR3 spans 16 amino acids. The V gene's germline CDR1 is SEHNR and CDR2 FQNEAQ (reference sequence). The CDR3 sequence is CASSYRDRVDRTEAFF. Written as DNA, the CDR3 is TGTGCCAGCAGCTACCGGGACAGGGTTGATAGAACTGAAGCTTTCTTT.

The V call is TRBV2, the J call TRBJ1-1, with TRBD1 as a possible D gene (6 bases). The ends were cut back, 0 bases at V and 11 bases at J, with 22 bases in the middle. Per the germline V gene, CDR1 is SNHLY and CDR2 is FYNNEI. CDR3 length: 16 amino acids. CDR3: CASSEALQGGGLGAFF. The CDR3, as DNA: TGTGCCAGCAGTGAAGCGCTTCAAGGGGGGGGTCTGGGGGCTTTCTTT.

The V call is TRBV7-2, the J call TRBJ1-2, with D maybe TRBD1 (6 bases). CDR3 length: 17 residues. V was pared by 5 bases and J by 3 bases, with 22 bases between. CDR1 and CDR2 (germline): SGHTA, FQGNSA. CDR3 protein: CASSPVPRTGFDYGYTF. DNA of the CDR3: TGTGCCAGCAGCCCCGTCCCCAGAACAGGGTTCGACTATGGCTACACCTTC.

The J gene is TRBJ2-7, the V gene TRBV11-2; 7 positions match TRBD2. Germline values: CDR1 SGHAT, CDR2 FQNNGV. CDR3 length equals 16 residues. Trimming cost V 5 bases and J 2 bases; bases outside gene matches: 12. The CDR3 here is CASSPLTSPRPYEQYF. CDR3 coding DNA: TGTGCCAGCAGCCCACTGACTAGCCCCCGGCCCTACGAGCAGTACTTC.

This chain links TRBV5-4 with TRBJ2-3; tentatively, D is TRBD1 (8 bases). Germline V CDR1 and CDR2: SGHNT, YYREEE (reference sequence). V was shortened by 0 bases and J by 4 bases, with 12 bases between the two germline ends. There are 15 residues in the CDR3. Written as DNA, the CDR3 is TGTGCCAGCAGCTTGGACAGGGGGGGTGCAGATACGCAGTATTTT. Translated: CASSLDRGGADTQYF.

This chain connects TRBV13 to TRBJ2-1; TRBD2 aligns across 11 bases. Germline CDR1 is PRHDT and CDR2 is FYEKMQ (reference sequence). The CDR3 spans 15 residues. Trimming cost V 4 bases and J 6 bases; bases outside gene matches: 5. The CDR3 bases are TGTGCCAGCAGCTCGACTAGCGGGATCGGCAATGAGCAGTTCTTC. This translates into CASSSTSGIGNEQFF.